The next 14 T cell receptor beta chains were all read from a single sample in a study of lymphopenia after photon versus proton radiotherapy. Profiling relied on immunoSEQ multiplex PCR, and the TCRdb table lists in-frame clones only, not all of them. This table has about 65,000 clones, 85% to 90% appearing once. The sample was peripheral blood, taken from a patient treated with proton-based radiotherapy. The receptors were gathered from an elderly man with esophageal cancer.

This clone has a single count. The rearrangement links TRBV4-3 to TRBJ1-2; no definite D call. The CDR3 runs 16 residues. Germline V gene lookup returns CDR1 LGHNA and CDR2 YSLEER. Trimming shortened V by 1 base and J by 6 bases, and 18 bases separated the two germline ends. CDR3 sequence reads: CASSQVYASSLNGYTF. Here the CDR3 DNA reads TGCGCCAGCAGCCAAGTCTACGCAAGCTCTCTGAATGGCTACACCTTC.

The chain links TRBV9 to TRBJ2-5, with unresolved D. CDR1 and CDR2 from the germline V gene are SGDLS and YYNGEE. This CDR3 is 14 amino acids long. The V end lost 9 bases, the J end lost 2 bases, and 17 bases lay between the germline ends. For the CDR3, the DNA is TGTGCCAACACGAAACCAGAGCTGCAAGAGACCCAGTACTTC. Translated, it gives CANTKPELQETQYF.

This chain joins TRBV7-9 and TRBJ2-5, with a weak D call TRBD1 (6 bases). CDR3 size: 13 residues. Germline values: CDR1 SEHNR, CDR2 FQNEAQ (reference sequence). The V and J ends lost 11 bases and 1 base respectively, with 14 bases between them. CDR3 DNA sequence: TGTGCCGGGGGCCCGGGCAGCCAAGAGACCCAGTACTTC. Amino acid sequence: CAGGPGSQETQYF. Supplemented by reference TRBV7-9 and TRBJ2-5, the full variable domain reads DTGVSQNPRHKITKRGQNVTFRCDPISEHNRLYWYRQTLGQGPEFLTYFQNEAQLEKSRLLSDRFSAERPKGSFSTLEIQRTEQGDSAMYLCAGGPGSQETQYFGPGTRLLVL.

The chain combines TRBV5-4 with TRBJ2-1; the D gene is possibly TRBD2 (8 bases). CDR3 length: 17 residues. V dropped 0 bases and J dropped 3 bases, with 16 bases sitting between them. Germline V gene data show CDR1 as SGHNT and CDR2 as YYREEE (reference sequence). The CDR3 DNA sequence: TGTGCCAGCAGCTTGGTGGGGACTAGGGGGCTCTACAATGAGCAGTTCTTC. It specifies CASSLVGTRGLYNEQFF. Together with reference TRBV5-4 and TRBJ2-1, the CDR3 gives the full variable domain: ETGVTQSPTHLIKTRGQQVTLRCSSQSGHNTVSWYQQALGQGPQFIFQYYREEENGRGNFPPRFSGLQFPNYSSELNVNALELDDSALYLCASSLVGTRGLYNEQFFGPGTRLTVL.

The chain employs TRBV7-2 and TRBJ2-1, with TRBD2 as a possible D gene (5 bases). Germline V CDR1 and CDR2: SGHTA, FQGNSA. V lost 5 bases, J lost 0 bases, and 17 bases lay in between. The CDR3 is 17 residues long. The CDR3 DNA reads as TGTGCCAGCAGCCCGGACTCAGGAACACGCTCCTACAATGAGCAGTTCTTC. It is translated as CASSPDSGTRSYNEQFF.

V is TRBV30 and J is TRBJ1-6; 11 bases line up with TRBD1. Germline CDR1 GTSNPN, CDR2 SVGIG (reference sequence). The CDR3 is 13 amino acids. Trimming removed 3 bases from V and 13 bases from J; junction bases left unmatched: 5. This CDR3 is CAWRARTGGPLHF. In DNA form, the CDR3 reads TGTGCCTGGAGGGCCCGGACAGGGGGCCCCCTCCACTTT.

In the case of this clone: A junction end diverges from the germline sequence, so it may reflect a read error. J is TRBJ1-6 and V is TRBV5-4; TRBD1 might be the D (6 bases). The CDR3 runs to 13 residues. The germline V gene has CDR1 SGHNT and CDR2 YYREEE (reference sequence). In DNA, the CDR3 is TGTGCCAGCACCTTGGACAGAAATTCACCCCTCCACTTT. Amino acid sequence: CASTLDRNSPLHF.

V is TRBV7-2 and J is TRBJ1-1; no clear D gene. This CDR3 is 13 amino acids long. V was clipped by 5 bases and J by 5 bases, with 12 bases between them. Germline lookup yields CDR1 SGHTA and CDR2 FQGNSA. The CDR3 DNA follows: TGTGCCAGCAGCCCCGTTTATGGGACTGAAGCTTTCTTT. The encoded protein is CASSPVYGTEAFF. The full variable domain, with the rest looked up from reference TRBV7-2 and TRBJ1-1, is GAGVSQSPSNKVTEKGKDVELRCDPISGHTALYWYRQSLGQGLEFLIYFQGNSAPDKSGLPSDRFSAERTGGSVSTLTIQRTQQEDSAVYLCASSPVYGTEAFFGQGTRLTVV.

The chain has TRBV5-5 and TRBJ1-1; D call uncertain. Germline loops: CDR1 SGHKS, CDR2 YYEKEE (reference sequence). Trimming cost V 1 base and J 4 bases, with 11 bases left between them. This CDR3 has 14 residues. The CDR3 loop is CASSLRAGVTEAFF. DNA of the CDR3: TGTGCCAGCAGCTTGAGGGCCGGGGTCACTGAAGCTTTCTTT.

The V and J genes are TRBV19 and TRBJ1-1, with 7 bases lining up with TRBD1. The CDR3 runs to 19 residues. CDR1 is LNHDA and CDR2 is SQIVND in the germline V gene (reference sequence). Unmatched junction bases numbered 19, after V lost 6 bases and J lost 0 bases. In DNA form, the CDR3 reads TGTGCCAGTAGAGATATGAGGGGCTCCAGGGGGAACATGAACACTGAAGCTTTCTTT. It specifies CASRDMRGSRGNMNTEAFF.

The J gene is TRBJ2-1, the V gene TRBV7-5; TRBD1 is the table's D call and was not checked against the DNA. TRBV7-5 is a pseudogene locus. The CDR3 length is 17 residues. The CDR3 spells CVRHARDRGFSYNEQFF. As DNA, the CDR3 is TGTGTCAGACACGCCCGGGACAGGGGGTTTTCCTACAATGAGCAGTTCTTC.

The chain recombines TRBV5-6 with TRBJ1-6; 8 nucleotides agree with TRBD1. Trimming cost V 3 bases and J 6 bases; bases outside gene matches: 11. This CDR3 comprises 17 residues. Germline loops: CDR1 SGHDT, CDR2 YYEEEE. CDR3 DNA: TGTGCCAGCAGCTCTACTCTTAGGGACAGGTTTAATTCACCCCTCCACTTT. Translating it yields CASSSTLRDRFNSPLHF.

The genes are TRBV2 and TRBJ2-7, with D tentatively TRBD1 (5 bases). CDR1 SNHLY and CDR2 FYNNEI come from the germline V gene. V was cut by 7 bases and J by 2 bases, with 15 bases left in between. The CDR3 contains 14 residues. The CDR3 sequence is CASTGQGSTYEQYF. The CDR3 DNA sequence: TGTGCCAGCACTGGGCAGGGAAGCACCTACGAGCAGTACTTC. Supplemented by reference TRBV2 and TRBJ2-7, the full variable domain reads EPEVTQTPSHQVTQMGQEVILRCVPISNHLYFYWYRQILGQKVEFLVSFYNNEISEKSEIFDDQFSVERPDGSNFTLKIRSTKLEDSAMYFCASTGQGSTYEQYFGPGTRLTVT.

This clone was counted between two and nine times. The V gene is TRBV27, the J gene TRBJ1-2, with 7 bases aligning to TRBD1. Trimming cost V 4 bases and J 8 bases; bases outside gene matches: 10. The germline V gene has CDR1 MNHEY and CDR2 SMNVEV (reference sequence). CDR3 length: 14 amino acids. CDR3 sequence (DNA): TGTGCCAGCAGTTCCCTTGACAGGGTGGGGGGCTACACCTTC. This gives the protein CASSSLDRVGGYTF.